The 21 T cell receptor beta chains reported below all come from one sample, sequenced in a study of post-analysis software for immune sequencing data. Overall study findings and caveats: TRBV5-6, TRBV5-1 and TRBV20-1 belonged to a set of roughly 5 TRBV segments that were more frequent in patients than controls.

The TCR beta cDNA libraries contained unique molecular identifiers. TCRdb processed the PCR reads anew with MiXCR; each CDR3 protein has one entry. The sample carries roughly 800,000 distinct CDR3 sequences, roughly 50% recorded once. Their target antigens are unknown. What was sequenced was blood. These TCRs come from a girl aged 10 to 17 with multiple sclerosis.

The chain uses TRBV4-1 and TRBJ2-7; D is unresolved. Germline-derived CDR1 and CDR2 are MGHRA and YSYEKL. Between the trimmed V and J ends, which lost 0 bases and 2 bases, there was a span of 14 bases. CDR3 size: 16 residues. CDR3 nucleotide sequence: TGCGCCAGCAGCCAAGAGGTAGGCGGCCCGGCCTACGAGCAGTACTTC. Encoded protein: CASSQEVGGPAYEQYF.

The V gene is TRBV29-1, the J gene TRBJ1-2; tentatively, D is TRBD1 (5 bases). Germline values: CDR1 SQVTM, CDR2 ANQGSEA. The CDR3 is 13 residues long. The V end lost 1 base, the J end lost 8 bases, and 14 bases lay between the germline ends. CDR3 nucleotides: TGCAGCGTTGAAGGGGGCTCCCTGGGGGGCTACACCTTC. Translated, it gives CSVEGGSLGGYTF.

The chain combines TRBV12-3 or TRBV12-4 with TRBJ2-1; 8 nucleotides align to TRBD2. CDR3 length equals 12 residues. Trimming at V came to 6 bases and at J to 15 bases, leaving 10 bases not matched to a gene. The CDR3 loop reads CASRGFGTSWFF. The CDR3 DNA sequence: TGTGCCAGCAGGGGATTCGGGACTAGTTGGTTCTTC.

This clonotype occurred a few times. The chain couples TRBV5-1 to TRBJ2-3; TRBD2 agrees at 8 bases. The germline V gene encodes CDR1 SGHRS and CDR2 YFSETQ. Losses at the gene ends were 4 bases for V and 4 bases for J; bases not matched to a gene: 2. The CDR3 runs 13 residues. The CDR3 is CASSQRESDTQYF. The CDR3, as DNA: TGCGCCAGCAGCCAGCGGGAGTCAGATACGCAGTATTTT.

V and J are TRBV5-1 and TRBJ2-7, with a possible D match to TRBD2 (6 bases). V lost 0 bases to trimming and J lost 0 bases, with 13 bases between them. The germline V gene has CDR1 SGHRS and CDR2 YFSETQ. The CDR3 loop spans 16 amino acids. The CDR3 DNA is TGCGCCAGCAGCTTGGGAGGAGCGGGCCACTCCTACGAGCAGTACTTC. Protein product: CASSLGGAGHSYEQYF.

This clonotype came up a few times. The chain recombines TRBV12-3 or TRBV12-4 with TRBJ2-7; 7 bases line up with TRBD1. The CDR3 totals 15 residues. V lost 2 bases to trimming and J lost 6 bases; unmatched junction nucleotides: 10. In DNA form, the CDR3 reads TGTGCCAGCAGTTTATCGCGACAGGGAGTAGGCGAGCAGTACTTC. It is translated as CASSLSRQGVGEQYF.

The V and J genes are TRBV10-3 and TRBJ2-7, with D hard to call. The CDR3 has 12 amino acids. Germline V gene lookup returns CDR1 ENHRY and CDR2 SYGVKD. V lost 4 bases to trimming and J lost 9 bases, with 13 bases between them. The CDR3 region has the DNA TGTGCCATCAGTGGAGACCTACACGCGCAGTACTTC. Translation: CAISGDLHAQYF.

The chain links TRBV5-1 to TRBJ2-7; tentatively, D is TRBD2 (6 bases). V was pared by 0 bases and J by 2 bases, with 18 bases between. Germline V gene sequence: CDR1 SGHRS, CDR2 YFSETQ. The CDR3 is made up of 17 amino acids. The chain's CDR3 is CASSLAFRGTTPYEQYF. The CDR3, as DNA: TGCGCCAGCAGCTTGGCCTTTCGCGGGACCACCCCCTACGAGCAGTACTTC. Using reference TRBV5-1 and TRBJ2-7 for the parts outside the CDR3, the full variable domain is KAGVTQTPRYLIKTRGQQVTLSCSPISGHRSVSWYQQTPGQGLQFLFEYFSETQRNKGNFPGRFSGRQFSNSRSEMNVSTLELGDSALYLCASSLAFRGTTPYEQYFGPGTRLTVT.

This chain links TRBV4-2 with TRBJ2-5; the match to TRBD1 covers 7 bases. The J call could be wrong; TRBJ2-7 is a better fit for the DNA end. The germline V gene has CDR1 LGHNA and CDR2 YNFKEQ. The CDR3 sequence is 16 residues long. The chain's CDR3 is CASSQDLIPGGYEQYF. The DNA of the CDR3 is TGTGCCAGCAGCCAAGACCTAATTCCAGGGGGCTACGAGCAGTACTTC.

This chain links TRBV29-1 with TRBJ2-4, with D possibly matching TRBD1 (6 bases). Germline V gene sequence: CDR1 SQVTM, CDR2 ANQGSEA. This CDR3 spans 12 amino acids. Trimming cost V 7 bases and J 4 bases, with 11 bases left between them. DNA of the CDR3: TGCAGCGCCTTGGACAGAAAAAACATTCAGTACTTC. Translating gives CSALDRKNIQYF. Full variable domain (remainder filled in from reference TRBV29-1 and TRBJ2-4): SAVISQKPSRDICQRGTSLTIQCQVDSQVTMMFWYRQQPGQSLTLIATANQGSEATYESGFVIDKFPISRPNLTFSTLTVSNMSPEDSSIYLCSALDRKNIQYFGAGTRLSVL.

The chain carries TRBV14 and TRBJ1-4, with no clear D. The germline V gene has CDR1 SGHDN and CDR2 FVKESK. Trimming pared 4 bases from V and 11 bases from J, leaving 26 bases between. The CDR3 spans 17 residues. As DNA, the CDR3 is TGTGCCAGCAGCCGTGGACGGGATACTGTCGGTCTGCCGAAACTGTTTTTT. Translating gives CASSRGRDTVGLPKLFF.

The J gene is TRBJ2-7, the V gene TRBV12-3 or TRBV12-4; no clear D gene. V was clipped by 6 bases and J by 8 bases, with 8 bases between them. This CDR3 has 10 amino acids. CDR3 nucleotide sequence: TGTGCCAGCAGGGATGATAAGCAGTACTTC. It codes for CASRDDKQYF.

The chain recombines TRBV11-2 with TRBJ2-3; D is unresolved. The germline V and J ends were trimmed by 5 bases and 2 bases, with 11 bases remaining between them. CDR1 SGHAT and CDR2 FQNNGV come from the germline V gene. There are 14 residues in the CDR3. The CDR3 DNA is TGTGCCAGCAGCCCCGTGGGGAACACAGATACGCAGTATTTT. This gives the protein CASSPVGNTDTQYF.

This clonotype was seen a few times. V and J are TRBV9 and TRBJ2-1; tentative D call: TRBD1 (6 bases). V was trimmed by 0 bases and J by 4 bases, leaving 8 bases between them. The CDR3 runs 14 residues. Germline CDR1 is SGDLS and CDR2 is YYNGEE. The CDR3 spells CASSVGQEYNEQFF. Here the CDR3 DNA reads TGTGCCAGCAGCGTAGGACAGGAGTACAATGAGCAGTTCTTC.

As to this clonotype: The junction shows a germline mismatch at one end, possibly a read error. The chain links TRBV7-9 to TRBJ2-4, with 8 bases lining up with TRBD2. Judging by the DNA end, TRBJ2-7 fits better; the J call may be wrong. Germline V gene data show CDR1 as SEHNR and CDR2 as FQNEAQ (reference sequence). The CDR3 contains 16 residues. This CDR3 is CASSPRGSGDSNEQYF. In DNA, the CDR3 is TGTGCCAGCAGCCCGCGGGGTAGCGGGGACTCCAACGAGCAGTACTTC.

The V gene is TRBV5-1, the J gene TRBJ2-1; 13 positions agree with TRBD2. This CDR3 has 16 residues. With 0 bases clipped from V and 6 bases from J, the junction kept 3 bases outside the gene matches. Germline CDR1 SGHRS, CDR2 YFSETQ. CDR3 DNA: TGCGCCAGCAGCTTGGGGGGGACTAGCGGGACCAATGAGCAGTTCTTC. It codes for CASSLGGTSGTNEQFF.

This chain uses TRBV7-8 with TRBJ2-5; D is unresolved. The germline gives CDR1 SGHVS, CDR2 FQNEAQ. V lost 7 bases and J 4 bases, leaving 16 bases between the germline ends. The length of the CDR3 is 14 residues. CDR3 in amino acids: CASNKYQTGETQYF. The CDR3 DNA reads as TGTGCCAGCAATAAGTACCAGACTGGAGAGACCCAGTACTTC.

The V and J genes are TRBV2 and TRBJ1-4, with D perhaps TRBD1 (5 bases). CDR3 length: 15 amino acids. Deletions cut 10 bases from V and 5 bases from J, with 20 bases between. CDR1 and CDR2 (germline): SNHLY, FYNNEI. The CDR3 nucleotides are TGTGCCACCAACGTGCCGGGACGGCGGAATGAAAAACTGTTTTTT. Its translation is CATNVPGRRNEKLFF. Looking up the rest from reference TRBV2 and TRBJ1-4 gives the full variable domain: EPEVTQTPSHQVTQMGQEVILRCVPISNHLYFYWYRQILGQKVEFLVSFYNNEISEKSEIFDDQFSVERPDGSNFTLKIRSTKLEDSAMYFCATNVPGRRNEKLFFGSGTQLSVL.

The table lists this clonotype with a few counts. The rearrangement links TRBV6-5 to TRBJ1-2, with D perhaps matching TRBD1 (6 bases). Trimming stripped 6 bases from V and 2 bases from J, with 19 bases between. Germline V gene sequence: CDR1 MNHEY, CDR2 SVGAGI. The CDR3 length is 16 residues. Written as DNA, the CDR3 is TGTGCCAGCAGCCGCGGGACAACGAAAGTGAACTATGGCTACACCTTC. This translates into CASSRGTTKVNYGYTF.

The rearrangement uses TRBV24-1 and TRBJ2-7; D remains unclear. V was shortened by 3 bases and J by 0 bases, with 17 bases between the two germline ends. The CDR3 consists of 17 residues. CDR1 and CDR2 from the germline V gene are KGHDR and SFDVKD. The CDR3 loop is CATSDPGSTNTSYEQYF. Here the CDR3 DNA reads TGTGCCACCAGTGATCCCGGGTCCACAAATACCTCCTACGAGCAGTACTTC.

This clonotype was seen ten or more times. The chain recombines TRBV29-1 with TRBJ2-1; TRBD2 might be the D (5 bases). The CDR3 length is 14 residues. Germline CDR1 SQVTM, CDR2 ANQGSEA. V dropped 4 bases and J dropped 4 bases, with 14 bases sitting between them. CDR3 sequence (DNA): TGCAGCGTTGCGGTTGGTAGCGAATACAATGAGCAGTTCTTC. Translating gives CSVAVGSEYNEQFF.